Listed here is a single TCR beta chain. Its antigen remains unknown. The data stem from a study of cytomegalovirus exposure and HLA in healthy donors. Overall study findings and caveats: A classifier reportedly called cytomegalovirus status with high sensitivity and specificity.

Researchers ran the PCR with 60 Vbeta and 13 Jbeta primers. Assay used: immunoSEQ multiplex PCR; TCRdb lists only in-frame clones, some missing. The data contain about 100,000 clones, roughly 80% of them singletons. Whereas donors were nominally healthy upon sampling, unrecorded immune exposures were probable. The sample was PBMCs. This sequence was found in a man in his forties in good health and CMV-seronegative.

The CDR3 coding sequence is TGCGCCAGCAGCCACCTCGGGGGGGGTCTGAACACCGGGGAGCTGTTTTTT. This encodes CASSHLGGGLNTGELFF. The chain uses TRBV4-1 and TRBJ2-2; 8 bases are a match to TRBD2. The CDR3 has 17 residues. J lost 1 base, V lost 3 bases, and 7 bases had no gene match. CDR1 and CDR2 from the germline V gene are MGHRA and YSYEKL.